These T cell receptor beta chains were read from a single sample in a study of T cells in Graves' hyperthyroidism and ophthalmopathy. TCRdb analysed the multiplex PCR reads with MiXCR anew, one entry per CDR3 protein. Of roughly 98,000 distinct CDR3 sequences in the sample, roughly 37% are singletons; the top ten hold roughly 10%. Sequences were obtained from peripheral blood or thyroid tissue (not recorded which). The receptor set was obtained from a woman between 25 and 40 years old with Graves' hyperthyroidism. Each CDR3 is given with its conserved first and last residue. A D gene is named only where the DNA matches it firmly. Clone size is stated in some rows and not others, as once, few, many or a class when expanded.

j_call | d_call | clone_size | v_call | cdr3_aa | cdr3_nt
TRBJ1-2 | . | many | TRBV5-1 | CASSPLGTANYGYTF | TGCGCCAGCAGCCCGCTAGGGACGGCGAACTATGGCTACACCTTC
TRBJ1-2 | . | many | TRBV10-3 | CAISGQTNYGYTF | TGTGCCATCAGCGGACAGACTAACTATGGCTACACCTTC
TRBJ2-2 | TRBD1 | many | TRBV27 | CASRGGQGRPGELFF | TGTGCCAGCAGGGGCGGACAGGGTAGGCCCGGGGAGCTGTTTTTT
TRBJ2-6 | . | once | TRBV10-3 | CAISESGYQRTEAF | TGTGCCATCAGTGAGTCAGGGTACCAGAGAACTGAAGCTTTC
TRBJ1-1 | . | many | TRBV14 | CASSQDYFQGGAGYYTEAFF | TGTGCCAGCAGCCAAGATTATTTCCAAGGGGGTGCAGGTTACTACACTGAAGCTTTCTTT
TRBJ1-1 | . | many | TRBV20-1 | CSASDNIKGWTNTEAFF | TGCAGTGCTAGTGACAATATTAAAGGGTGGACGAACACTGAAGCTTTCTTT
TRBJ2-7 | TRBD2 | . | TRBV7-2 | CASSLVGLAAEQYF | TGTGCCAGCAGCTTAGTGGGACTAGCCGCCGAGCAGTACTTC
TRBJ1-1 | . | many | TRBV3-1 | CASSQANEGNTEAFF | TGTGCCAGCAGCCAAGCGAATGAAGGGAACACTGAAGCTTTCTTT
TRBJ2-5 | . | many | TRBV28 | CASSTGRNQETQYF | TGTGCCAGCAGTACAGGGAGAAACCAAGAGACCCAGTACTTC
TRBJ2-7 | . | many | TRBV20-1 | CSAGMVLGEQYF | TGCAGTGCCGGGATGGTGCTTGGTGAGCAGTACTTC
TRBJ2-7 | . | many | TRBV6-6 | CASIRAGSPYEQYF | TGTGCCAGCATCAGGGCAGGGAGCCCCTACGAGCAGTACTTC
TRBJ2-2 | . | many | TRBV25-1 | CASSEDDGTGELFF | TGTGCCAGCAGTGAGGATGATGGCACCGGGGAGCTGTTTTTT
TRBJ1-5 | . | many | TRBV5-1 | CASSLSSNQPQHF | TGCGCCAGCAGCTTGAGTAGCAATCAGCCCCAGCATTTT
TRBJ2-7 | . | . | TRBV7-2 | CASSFTRGSEQYF | TGTGCCAGCAGCTTTACCCGGGGGAGCGAGCAGTACTTC
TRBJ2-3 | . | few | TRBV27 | CASSLWPPNTQYF | TGTGCCAGCAGTTTATGGCCACCCAATACGCAGTATTTT
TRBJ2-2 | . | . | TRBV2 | CASRAGHSGEPFF | TGTGCCAGCAGGGCTGGACATTCAGGGGAGCCTTTTTTT
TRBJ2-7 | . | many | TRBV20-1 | CSVGLRDEQYF | TGCAGTGTGGGCCTAAGGGACGAGCAGTACTTC
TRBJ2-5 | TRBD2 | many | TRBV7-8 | CASRKGTSAFQETQYF | TGTGCCAGCAGGAAGGGGACTAGCGCATTCCAAGAGACCCAGTACTTC
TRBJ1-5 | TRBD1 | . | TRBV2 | CASSGQGVGQPQHF | TGTGCCAGCAGTGGACAGGGGGTCGGTCAGCCCCAGCATTTT
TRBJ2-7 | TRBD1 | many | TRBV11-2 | CASSLVSGTGPLYEQYF | TGTGCCAGCAGCTTAGTCAGCGGGACAGGGCCCCTCTACGAGCAGTACTTC
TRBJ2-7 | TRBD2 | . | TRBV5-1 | CASTGLAWEQYF | TGCGCCAGCACGGGACTAGCGTGGGAGCAGTACTTC
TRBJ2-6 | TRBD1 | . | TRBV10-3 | CAIRQTGDTEAF | TGTGCCATCAGGCAAACAGGGGACACTGAAGCTTTC
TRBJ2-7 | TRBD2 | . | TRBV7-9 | CASSSLAGNSAYEQYF | TGTGCCAGCAGCTCACTAGCGGGGAATTCGGCCTACGAGCAGTACTTC
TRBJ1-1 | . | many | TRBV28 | CATLYYRTMNTEAFF | TGTGCCACCTTATACTACAGGACCATGAACACTGAAGCTTTCTTT
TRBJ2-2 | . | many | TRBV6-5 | CASSYPKPGELFF | TGTGCCAGCAGTTACCCCAAGCCCGGGGAGCTGTTTTTT
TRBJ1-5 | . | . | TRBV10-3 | CAISLQGRNQPQHF | TGTGCCATCAGCCTACAGGGCCGCAATCAGCCCCAGCATTTT
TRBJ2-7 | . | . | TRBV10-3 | CASRRPRGDYEQYF | TGTGCCAGCAGACGCCCCAGGGGAGACTACGAGCAGTACTTC
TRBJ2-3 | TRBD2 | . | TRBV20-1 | CSARPSGNTGEDTQYF | TGCAGTGCTAGACCTAGCGGGAACACCGGGGAGGATACGCAGTATTTT
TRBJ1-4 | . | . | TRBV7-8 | CASSRGVGGEKLFF | TGTGCCAGCAGCCGAGGGGTAGGGGGAGAAAAACTGTTTTTT
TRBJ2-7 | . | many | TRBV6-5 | CASRTATYEQYF | TGTGCCAGCAGAACAGCCACCTACGAGCAGTACTTC
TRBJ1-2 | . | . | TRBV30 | CAWRRSISYGYTF | TGTGCCTGGAGGCGCAGTATATCCTATGGCTACACCTTC
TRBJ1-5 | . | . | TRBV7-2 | CASSLRNAQPQHF | TGTGCCAGCAGCTTACGGAACGCTCAGCCCCAGCATTTT
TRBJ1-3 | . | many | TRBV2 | CASSEGGAVSGNTIYF | TGTGCCAGCAGTGAAGGGGGGGCAGTCTCTGGAAACACCATATATTTT
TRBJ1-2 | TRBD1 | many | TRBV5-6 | CASSFAEQGYGYTF | TGTGCCAGCAGCTTTGCCGAACAGGGGTATGGCTACACCTTC
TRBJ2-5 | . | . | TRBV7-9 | CASSFTGEETQYF | TGTGCCAGCAGCTTCACAGGGGAGGAGACTCAGTACTTC
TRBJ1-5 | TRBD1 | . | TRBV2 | CASGGDRGKGQPQHF | TGTGCTAGCGGGGGTGACAGGGGAAAAGGCCAGCCCCAGCATTTT
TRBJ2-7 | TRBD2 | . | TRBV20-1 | CSGGLAGAFYEQYF | TGCAGTGGGGGGCTAGCGGGAGCGTTCTACGAGCAGTACTTC
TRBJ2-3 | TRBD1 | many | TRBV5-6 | CASSWDREDTQYF | TGTGCCAGCAGCTGGGACAGGGAAGATACGCAGTATTTT
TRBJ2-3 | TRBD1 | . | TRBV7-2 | CASSVHPGGHTDTQYF | TGTGCCAGCAGCGTCCATCCAGGGGGACACACAGATACGCAGTATTTT
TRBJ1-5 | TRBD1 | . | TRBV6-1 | CAISVGGGQPQHF | TGTGCCATCAGTGTAGGGGGCGGGCAGCCCCAGCATTTT
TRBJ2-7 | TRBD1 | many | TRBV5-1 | CASSLWTGNYEQYF | TGCGCCAGCAGCTTGTGGACAGGGAACTACGAGCAGTACTTC
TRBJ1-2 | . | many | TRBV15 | CATSRDKGWVYGYTF | TGTGCCACCAGCAGAGATAAGGGTTGGGTATATGGCTACACCTTC
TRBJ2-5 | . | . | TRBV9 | CASSPKRSREVQETQYF | TGTGCCAGCAGCCCAAAGCGGAGCAGGGAGGTCCAAGAGACCCAGTACTTC
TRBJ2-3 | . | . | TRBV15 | CATSRVCRTDTQYF | TGTGCCACCAGCAGAGTCTGTCGCACAGATACGCAGTACTTT
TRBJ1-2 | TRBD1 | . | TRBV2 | CASSDGTEYGYTF | TGTGCCAGCAGTGACGGGACAGAATATGGCTACACTTTC
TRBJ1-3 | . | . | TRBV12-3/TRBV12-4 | CASSPGAGGLHAIYF | TGTGCCAGCAGCCCCGGTGCAGGAGGCCTCCACGCCATATATTTT
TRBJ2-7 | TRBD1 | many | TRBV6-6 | CASSGTGGEQYF | TGTGCCAGCAGTGGAACAGGGGGCGAGCAGTACTTC
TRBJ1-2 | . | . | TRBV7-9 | CASSLSSDRRYGYTF | TGTGCCAGCAGCTTATCATCGGACAGACGCTATGGCTACACCTTC
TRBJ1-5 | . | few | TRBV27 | CASSTAGGGDQPQHF | TGTGCCAGCAGTACCGCCGGGGGGGGTGATCAGCCCCAGCATTTT
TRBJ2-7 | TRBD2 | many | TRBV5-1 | CASSPGTNLEGYEQYF | TGCGCCAGCAGCCCTGGGACTAATCTTGAGGGCTACGAGCAGTACTTC